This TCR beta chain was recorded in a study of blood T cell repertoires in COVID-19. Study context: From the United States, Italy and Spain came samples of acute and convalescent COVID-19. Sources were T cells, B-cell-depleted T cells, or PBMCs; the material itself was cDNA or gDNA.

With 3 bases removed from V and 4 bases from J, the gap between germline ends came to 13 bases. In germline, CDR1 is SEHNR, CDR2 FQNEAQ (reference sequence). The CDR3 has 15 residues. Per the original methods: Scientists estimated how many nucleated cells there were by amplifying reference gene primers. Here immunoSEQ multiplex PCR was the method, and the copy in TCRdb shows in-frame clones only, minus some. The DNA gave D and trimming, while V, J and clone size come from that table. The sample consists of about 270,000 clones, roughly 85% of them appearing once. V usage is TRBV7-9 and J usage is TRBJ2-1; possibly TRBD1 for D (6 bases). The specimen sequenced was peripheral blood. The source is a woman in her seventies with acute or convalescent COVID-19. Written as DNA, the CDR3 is TGTGCCAGCAGCTTCACAGGGTATGGGTACAATGAGCAGTTCTTC. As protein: CASSFTGYGYNEQFF.